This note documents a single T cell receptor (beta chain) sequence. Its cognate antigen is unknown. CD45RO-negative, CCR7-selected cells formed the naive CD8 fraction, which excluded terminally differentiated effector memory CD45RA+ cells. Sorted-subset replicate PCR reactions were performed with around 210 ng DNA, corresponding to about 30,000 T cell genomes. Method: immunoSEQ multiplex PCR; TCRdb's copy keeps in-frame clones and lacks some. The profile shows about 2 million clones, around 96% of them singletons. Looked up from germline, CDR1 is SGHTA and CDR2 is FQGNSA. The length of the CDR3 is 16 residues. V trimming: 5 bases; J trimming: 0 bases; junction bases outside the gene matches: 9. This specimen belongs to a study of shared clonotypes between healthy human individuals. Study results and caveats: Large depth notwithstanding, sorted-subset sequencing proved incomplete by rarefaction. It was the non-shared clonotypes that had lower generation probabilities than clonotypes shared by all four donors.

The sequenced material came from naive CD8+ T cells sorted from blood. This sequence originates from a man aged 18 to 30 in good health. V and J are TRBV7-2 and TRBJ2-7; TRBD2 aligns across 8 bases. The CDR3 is CASSPAGLEGSYEQYF. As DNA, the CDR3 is TGTGCCAGCAGCCCAGCGGGACTAGAGGGCTCCTACGAGCAGTACTTC.